Below, 32 T cell receptor beta chains from the same sample are listed, as sequenced in a study of shared clonotypes between healthy human individuals (dated by TCRdb to 2018 to 2021). Library construction relied on the immunoSEQ multiplex PCR assay. What TCRdb holds here is the immuneACCESS table cut down to in-frame rearrangements. Part of the clones is not present; checked against another copy, under half of the missing clones reflect an unresolved V gene, and the others are unexplained. This sample has about 1.4 million clones in its table, and about 96% of those were observed once. Roughly 1.2% of the sample is held by the ten biggest clonotypes. Sequencing was done on a sample of naive CD4+ T cells sorted from blood. Reading the label with the study, this specimen's cell subset or site is: CD45RA+ positively selected. These receptors all come from a man aged 25 to 40 in good health.

The V call is TRBV11-2, the J call TRBJ2-1; the match to TRBD2 covers 15 bases. V dropped 4 bases and J dropped 8; count of bases not matched to a gene: 3. The CDR3 totals 15 residues. The germline gives CDR1 SGHAT, CDR2 FQNNGV. The CDR3 nucleotides are TGTGCCAGCAGCTGGACTAGCGGGAGGGCGTATGAGCAGTTCTTC. Translated, it gives CASSWTSGRAYEQFF.

The genes are TRBV7-9 and TRBJ1-2, with 8 bases lining up with TRBD1. The CDR3 length is 14 residues. CDR1 SEHNR and CDR2 FQNEAQ come from the germline V gene (reference sequence). V dropped 5 bases and J dropped 4; count of bases not matched to a gene: 6. The CDR3, as DNA: TGTGCCAGCAGCCCAGGGGGCTCTTTCTATGGCTACACCTTC. Translating it yields CASSPGGSFYGYTF.

J is TRBJ2-3 and V is TRBV5-4, with D perhaps TRBD2 (6 bases). Trimming stripped 5 bases from V and 4 bases from J, with 11 bases between. CDR1 is SGHNT, CDR2 YYREEE, per germline (reference sequence). CDR3 size: 13 residues. Here the CDR3 DNA reads TGTGCCAGCAGAACGACTAGTTCAGATACGCAGTATTTT. Amino acid sequence: CASRTTSSDTQYF.

The rearrangement links TRBV30 to TRBJ2-7, with D unresolved. The CDR3 consists of 12 residues. Trimming left V 0 bases short and J 5 bases short, with 8 bases between. Germline V gene sequence: CDR1 GTSNPN, CDR2 SVGIG (reference sequence). The CDR3 nucleotides are TGTGCCTGGAGTGTTAGCCCTCACGAGCAGTACTTC. Its translation: CAWSVSPHEQYF.

The CDR3 sequence is CASSYPRGLQDEQFF. In DNA form, the CDR3 reads TGTGCCAGCAGTTACCCCCGAGGGCTCCAAGATGAGCAGTTCTTC. The V call is TRBV6-6, the J call TRBJ2-1, with a weak D call TRBD2 (5 bases). V shed 2 bases and J shed 8 bases, with 16 bases lying between them. The length of the CDR3 is 15 residues. Germline lookup yields CDR1 MNHNY and CDR2 SVGAGI (reference sequence).

CDR3 residues: CATSQKGEFFPGELFF. In nucleotides, the CDR3 is TGCGCCACCTCTCAGAAGGGGGAGTTTTTCCCCGGGGAGCTGTTTTTT. The chain uses TRBV10-2 and TRBJ2-2; maybe TRBD1 (6 bases). Trimming cost V 10 bases and J 6 bases, with 24 bases left between them. Germline V gene sequence: CDR1 WSHSY, CDR2 SAAADI. This CDR3 spans 16 amino acids.

This rearrangement joins TRBV15 to TRBJ2-2; a weak D match, TRBD2 (6 bases). The CDR3 contains 16 residues. V was pared by 3 bases and J by 4 bases, with 15 bases between. In germline, CDR1 is LNHNV, CDR2 YYDKDF (reference sequence). CDR3 DNA sequence: TGTGCCACCAGCAGGCCGGCGGGAATGACCACCGGGGAGCTGTTTTTT. As protein: CATSRPAGMTTGELFF.

The rearrangement links TRBV14 to TRBJ2-7, with D unresolved. With 1 base removed from V and 9 bases from J, the gap between germline ends came to 7 bases. Germline CDR1 SGHDN, CDR2 FVKESK. This CDR3 spans 11 amino acids. The CDR3: CASSQALRQYF. In DNA, the CDR3 is TGTGCCAGCAGCCAAGCACTCCGGCAGTACTTC.

J is TRBJ2-7 and V is TRBV27; 9 nucleotides align to TRBD2. The CDR3 loop spans 19 amino acids. Looked up from germline, CDR1 is MNHEY and CDR2 is SMNVEV (reference sequence). V shed 2 bases, J shed 1 base, and the junction held 15 bases outside the gene matches. The CDR3 sequence: CASSLAGTSFKGRSYEQYF. CDR3 bases: TGTGCCAGCAGTTTAGCCGGGACTAGCTTTAAGGGAAGATCCTACGAGCAGTACTTC.

The CDR3: CASSSLAGGSYEQYF. CDR3 DNA: TGTGCCAGCAGCTCACTAGCGGGAGGGTCCTACGAGCAGTACTTC. The chain uses TRBV7-2 and TRBJ2-7, with TRBD2 identical over 13 bases. The germline CDR1 and CDR2 sequences are SGHTA and FQGNSA. There are 15 residues in the CDR3. With V trimmed by 4 bases and J by 1 base, 1 base remained unmatched.

The chain carries TRBV15 and TRBJ2-1; 11 bases align to TRBD2. The junction had 6 bases not matched to a gene; V was cut back by 0 bases and J by 8 bases. Germline V gives CDR1 LNHNV, CDR2 YYDKDF (reference sequence). This CDR3 comprises 16 residues. The CDR3 nucleotides read TGTGCCACCAGCAGAGAACTAGCGGGAGTTTCGGATGAGCAGTTCTTC. It specifies CATSRELAGVSDEQFF.

The V gene is TRBV5-1, the J gene TRBJ2-1; TRBD2 agrees at 11 bases. This CDR3 is 15 amino acids long. Per the germline V gene, CDR1 is SGHRS and CDR2 is YFSETQ. With 6 bases clipped from V and 3 bases from J, the junction kept 5 bases outside the gene matches. This CDR3 reads CASTRLAGFYNEQFF. CDR3 nucleotide sequence: TGCGCCAGCACCCGACTAGCGGGATTCTACAATGAGCAGTTCTTC.

As DNA, the CDR3 is TGTGCCACCAGCAGAGATCCAGGACACGAAGAGACCCAGTACTTC. This codes for CATSRDPGHEETQYF. The chain recombines TRBV15 with TRBJ2-5; a weak D match, TRBD1 (5 bases). CDR3 length: 15 amino acids. The germline V and J ends were trimmed by 0 bases and 3 bases, with 11 bases remaining between them. Germline loops: CDR1 LNHNV, CDR2 YYDKDF (reference sequence).

The chain uses TRBV5-1 and TRBJ2-3; 13 bases are a match to TRBD2. The CDR3 is 16 amino acids. The junction had 1 base not matched to a gene; V was cut back by 2 bases and J by 1 base. Per the germline V gene, CDR1 is SGHRS and CDR2 is YFSETQ. The CDR3: CASSFGLAGGTDTQYF. The CDR3 coding sequence is TGCGCCAGCAGCTTCGGACTAGCGGGGGGCACAGATACGCAGTATTTT.

The genes are TRBV6-1 and TRBJ2-5, with 12 bases lining up with TRBD2. This CDR3 has 14 residues. Trimming at V came to 5 bases and at J to 5 bases, leaving 3 bases not matched to a gene. The germline V gene has CDR1 MNHNS and CDR2 SASEGT. This CDR3 reads CASSPTSGRETQYF. The CDR3 nucleotides are TGTGCCAGCAGTCCCACTAGCGGGAGGGAGACCCAGTACTTC.

The chain links TRBV10-3 to TRBJ2-7, with D tentatively TRBD1 (5 bases). The germline V gene has CDR1 ENHRY and CDR2 SYGVKD. This CDR3 comprises 16 residues. Trimming removed 3 bases from V and 2 bases from J, with 17 bases in between. The CDR3 region is CAISDNGQAGPYEQYF. In nucleotides, the CDR3 is TGTGCCATCAGTGATAATGGACAAGCCGGACCCTACGAGCAGTACTTC.

CDR3 loop: CASSQGWARETQYF. Here the CDR3 DNA reads TGTGCCAGCAGTCAAGGTTGGGCGCGGGAGACCCAGTACTTC. The rearrangement links TRBV27 to TRBJ2-5, with D hard to call. Looked up from germline, CDR1 is MNHEY and CDR2 is SMNVEV (reference sequence). The CDR3 totals 14 residues. The V and J ends lost 5 bases and 5 bases respectively, with 15 bases between them.

The CDR3, as DNA: TGTGCCAGCACCCCGGCAGTTTTCTCTGGAAACACCATATATTTT. Its translation is CASTPAVFSGNTIYF. The V and J genes are TRBV7-2 and TRBJ1-3; D gene ambiguous. The CDR3 runs to 15 residues. V was clipped by 7 bases and J by 0 bases, with 13 bases between them. Germline V gene data show CDR1 as SGHTA and CDR2 as FQGNSA.

V and J are TRBV10-3 and TRBJ1-3; D is perhaps TRBD1 (6 bases). The germline V gene has CDR1 ENHRY and CDR2 SYGVKD. The V gene lost 6 bases and the J gene lost 6 bases, with 12 bases spanning the gap. The CDR3 contains 13 residues. CDR3 DNA sequence: TGTGCCATCAGCTCGACAGGCGTAAACACCATATATTTT. Protein product: CAISSTGVNTIYF.

The chain has TRBV7-2 and TRBJ2-1; 7 bases line up with TRBD1. CDR1 is SGHTA, CDR2 FQGNSA, per germline. With V trimmed by 5 bases and J by 10 bases, 11 bases remained unmatched. The CDR3 consists of 14 residues. The CDR3 region is CASSKTSQGVEQFF. In DNA form, the CDR3 reads TGTGCCAGCAGCAAGACATCGCAGGGGGTCGAGCAGTTCTTC.

The genes are TRBV5-1 and TRBJ2-7, with 9 bases matching TRBD1. V dropped 3 bases and J dropped 3; count of bases not matched to a gene: 7. The germline CDR1 and CDR2 sequences are SGHRS and YFSETQ. The length of the CDR3 is 15 residues. Here the CDR3 DNA reads TGCGCCAGCAGCTCCGGGACAGGGCCCTTCTACGAGCAGTACTTC. This translates into CASSSGTGPFYEQYF. The whole variable domain, filled in from reference TRBV5-1 and TRBJ2-7, reads KAGVTQTPRYLIKTRGQQVTLSCSPISGHRSVSWYQQTPGQGLQFLFEYFSETQRNKGNFPGRFSGRQFSNSRSEMNVSTLELGDSALYLCASSSGTGPFYEQYFGPGTRLTVT.

Details on this clone: At one end, the junction sequence differs from germline, possibly due to a read error. This chain connects TRBV7-7 to TRBJ2-5; D is possibly TRBD2 (6 bases). The CDR3 covers 14 residues. Germline V gene lookup returns CDR1 SSHAT and CDR2 FNYEAQ (reference sequence). The CDR3 reads CASSPTGAQETQYF. In nucleotides, the CDR3 is TGTGCTAGCAGCCCGACGGGAGCACAAGAGACCCAGTACTTC.

The V gene is TRBV28, the J gene TRBJ2-6; D not certain. There are 14 residues in the CDR3. CDR1 MDHEN and CDR2 SYDVKM come from the germline V gene. V dropped 7 bases and J dropped 0 bases, with 7 bases sitting between them. The CDR3 DNA reads TGTGCCAGCAAAGCGATCTCTGGGGCCAACGTCCTGACTTTC. It yields the protein CASKAISGANVLTF. Variable domain in full (rest from reference TRBV28 and TRBJ2-6): DVKVTQSSRYLVKRTGEKVFLECVQDMDHENMFWYRQDPGLGLRLIYFSYDVKMKEKGDIPEGYSVSREKKERFSLILESASTNQTSMYLCASKAISGANVLTFGAGSRLTVL.

The V call is TRBV18, the J call TRBJ2-7; TRBD2 matches 8 bases. CDR3 length equals 15 residues. The ends lost 2 bases at V and 6 bases at J; junction bases unmatched: 9. The germline gives CDR1 KGHSH, CDR2 LQKENI. CDR3: CASSPKLAGTSEQYF. CDR3 sequence (DNA): TGTGCCAGCTCACCAAAGCTAGCGGGCACCTCCGAGCAGTACTTC.

The gene calls are TRBV11-2 and TRBJ2-7, with a possible D match to TRBD1 (5 bases). This CDR3 region has 13 residues. Germline lookup yields CDR1 SGHAT and CDR2 FQNNGV. The V gene lost 5 bases and the J gene lost 3 bases, with 11 bases spanning the gap. The chain's CDR3 is CASSRTFVYEQYF. The CDR3 DNA is TGTGCCAGCAGCCGGACATTTGTCTACGAGCAGTACTTC.

This chain connects TRBV5-1 to TRBJ2-7; 7 bases fit TRBD1. The CDR3 totals 15 residues. The junction had 10 bases not matched to a gene; V was cut back by 2 bases and J by 5 bases. CDR1 is SGHRS and CDR2 is YFSETQ in the germline V gene. In nucleotides, the CDR3 is TGCGCCAGCAGCTTTTTAGGACAGGTTGGGCACGAGCAGTACTTC. Translating gives CASSFLGQVGHEQYF.

This clone has more than one count but fewer than ten. At one of its ends the junction is not consistent with the germline gene, which may arise from a read error. The J gene is TRBJ2-1, the V gene TRBV7-7; 13 bases map to TRBD2. The germline CDR1 and CDR2 sequences are SSHAT and FNYEAQ (reference sequence). The CDR3 is made up of 15 amino acids. The DNA for the CDR3 is TGTGCTAGCAGCCGGACTAGCGGGAGATATGATGAGCAGTTCTTC. Protein product: CASSRTSGRYDEQFF. Complete variable domain (other parts from reference TRBV7-7 and TRBJ2-1): GAGVSQSPRYKVTKRGQDVTLRCDPISSHATLYWYQQALGQGPEFLTYFNYEAQPDKSGLPSDRFSAERPEGSISTLTIQRTEQRDSAMYRCASSRTSGRYDEQFFGPGTRLTVL.

J is TRBJ2-1 and V is TRBV4-3; 11 bases line up with TRBD1. This CDR3 comprises 14 residues. Germline CDR1 and CDR2: LGHNA and YSLEER. The V and J ends lost 3 bases and 9 bases, in that order; junction bases with no gene match: 4. CDR3 region: CASSHGQGAGEQFF. Here the CDR3 DNA reads TGCGCCAGCAGCCATGGACAGGGGGCCGGTGAGCAGTTCTTC.

The V gene is TRBV7-3, the J gene TRBJ1-4; 7 nucleotides line up with TRBD1. The germline V gene encodes CDR1 SGHTA and CDR2 FQGTGA. The CDR3 is 15 residues long. Germline trimming cut 5 bases from V and 8 bases from J; bases unmatched to any gene: 11. CDR3 nucleotide sequence: TGTGCCAGCAGCCCCCAGGGGGGCACCGGAGAAAAACTGTTTTTT. The encoded protein is CASSPQGGTGEKLFF.

The chain uses TRBV28 and TRBJ2-7; TRBD2 matches 10 bases. In germline, CDR1 is MDHEN, CDR2 SYDVKM. The CDR3 has 15 residues. After removal of 7 bases from V and 3 bases from J, the junction contained 9 bases not matched to a gene. CDR3 residues: CASISGRSLVYEQYF. The CDR3 region has the DNA TGTGCCAGCATTAGCGGGAGGTCGCTTGTCTACGAGCAGTACTTC.

The V gene is TRBV19, the J gene TRBJ1-5, with D perhaps matching TRBD1 (6 bases). Germline V CDR1 and CDR2: LNHDA, SQIVND (reference sequence). There are 13 residues in the CDR3. Trimming left V 6 bases short and J 5 bases short, with 11 bases between. CDR3 loop: CASSGGDDQPQHF. The CDR3 bases are TGTGCCAGTAGCGGGGGCGATGATCAGCCCCAGCATTTT.

The chain combines TRBV5-4 with TRBJ2-1, with TRBD2 matching over 7 bases. This CDR3 comprises 17 residues. The ends lost 0 bases at V and 4 bases at J; junction bases unmatched: 10. Germline V gives CDR1 SGHNT, CDR2 YYREEE (reference sequence). The CDR3 region has the DNA TGTGCCAGCAGCTTGGGGAGCGGGGCGAATTATTACAATGAGCAGTTCTTC. Amino acids: CASSLGSGANYYNEQFF.